These 15 T cell receptor beta chains were sequenced from one sample in a study of T cells in Graves' hyperthyroidism and ophthalmopathy. What was amplified from RNA transcripts were TCR beta CDR3 regions. Carried out on the TCR CDR3, a first-round RT-PCR used the HTBI primer set. Each CDR3 protein is one row after TCRdb ran MiXCR on the multiplex PCR reads. The data hold a few hundred thousand distinct CDR3 sequences, with approximately 15% observed a single time. Source material: blood. The receptors stem from a woman in her thirties or forties with Graves' ophthalmopathy.

This clonotype came up a few times. The genes are TRBV18 and TRBJ2-1; TRBD2 matches at 14 bases. CDR3 length: 18 residues. V lost 9 bases, J lost 5 bases, and 15 bases stayed unmatched. Germline-derived CDR1 and CDR2 are KGHSH and LQKENI. CDR3 coding DNA: TGTGCCAGTTCCCCGGCAGCCGGACTAGCGGGGGGAAACAATGAGCAGTTCTTC. Encoded protein: CASSPAAGLAGGNNEQFF. Full variable domain (missing parts from reference TRBV18 and TRBJ2-1): NAGVMQNPRHLVRRRGQEARLRCSPMKGHSHVYWYRQLPEEGLKFMVYLQKENIIDESGMPKERFSAEFPKEGPSILRIQQVVRGDSAAYFCASSPAAGLAGGNNEQFFGPGTRLTVL.

The chain recombines TRBV13 with TRBJ1-2, with a tentative D call TRBD1 (6 bases). This CDR3 has 15 amino acids. Trimming took 6 bases from V and 4 from J, leaving 18 bases between them. Per the germline V gene, CDR1 is PRHDT and CDR2 is FYEKMQ (reference sequence). The CDR3 DNA reads as TGTGCCAGCAGACCAGAGGGGGACGGGCTCTATGGCTACACCTTC. It translates to CASRPEGDGLYGYTF.

This clonotype was detected ten times or more. The rearrangement joins TRBV18 to TRBJ2-1; D gene unclear. This CDR3 has 12 amino acids. V dropped 3 bases and J dropped 10 bases, with 10 bases sitting between them. Germline V gives CDR1 KGHSH, CDR2 LQKENI. The chain's CDR3 is CASSPYPVEQFF. For the CDR3, the DNA is TGTGCCAGCTCACCTTACCCTGTGGAGCAGTTCTTC. The full variable domain, rest sourced from reference TRBV18 and TRBJ2-1, is NAGVMQNPRHLVRRRGQEARLRCSPMKGHSHVYWYRQLPEEGLKFMVYLQKENIIDESGMPKERFSAEFPKEGPSILRIQQVVRGDSAAYFCASSPYPVEQFFGPGTRLTVL.

This clonotype was seen many times. A much larger clone differs from this one at a single base, so this may be a read error. The rearrangement joins TRBV28 to TRBJ2-1; D gene uncertain. The V end lost 5 bases, the J end lost 2 bases, and 4 bases lay between the germline ends. Germline loops: CDR1 MDHEN, CDR2 SYDVKM. This CDR3 is built from 12 residues. CDR3 nucleotides: TGTGCCAGCAGTCCCCCCTACAATGAGCAGTTCTTC. Translating gives CASSPPYNEQFF.

This clonotype was picked up many times. The chain joins TRBV11-3 to TRBJ1-3; D remains ambiguous. The germline V and J ends were trimmed by 5 bases and 0 bases, with 5 bases remaining between them. CDR3 length: 13 residues. Germline CDR1 reads SGHNT; CDR2 reads YENEEA. CDR3 amino acids: CASSPPSGNTIYF. The CDR3 coding sequence is TGTGCCAGCAGCCCTCCCTCTGGAAACACCATATATTTT.

Ten or more counts support this clonotype. This chain joins TRBV3-1 and TRBJ1-5; D is undetermined. Germline V CDR1 and CDR2: LGHDT, YNNKEL (reference sequence). The CDR3 runs to 18 residues. Trimming shortened V by 1 base and J by 1 base, and 17 bases separated the two germline ends. The CDR3 region has the DNA TGTGCCAGCAGCCAAGCCCCCTTTGGAGGGCGGAGCAATCAGCCCCAGCATTTT. This sequence encodes CASSQAPFGGRSNQPQHF.

Notes on this clonotype: No conserved phenylalanine or tryptophan is present at the end of the CDR3, so a read error is the likely explanation. The V gene is TRBV19, the J gene TRBJ1-2; D is ambiguous. CDR3 length: 13 amino acids. V lost 0 bases, J lost 8 bases, and 10 bases lay in between. Germline assignment: CDR1 LNHDA and CDR2 SQIVND (reference sequence). The CDR3 DNA reads as TGTGCCAGTAGTATAGATCTCGAGGAGGGCTACACCCTC. It translates to CASSIDLEEGYTL.

The chain carries TRBV7-2 and TRBJ1-2, with D perhaps matching TRBD1 (6 bases). This CDR3 contains 17 residues. Trimming removed 0 bases at V and 3 bases at J, with 17 bases between. Germline lookup yields CDR1 SGHTA and CDR2 FQGNSA. CDR3 loop: CASSLAIQGPPDYGYTF. Written as DNA, the CDR3 is TGTGCCAGCAGCTTAGCAATTCAGGGGCCCCCGGACTATGGCTACACCTTC.

The chain links TRBV20-1 to TRBJ2-5; weak D call: TRBD1 (6 bases). CDR1 and CDR2 from the germline V gene are DFQATT and SNEGSKA (reference sequence). The CDR3 covers 12 residues. V was clipped by 5 bases and J by 1 base, with 8 bases between them. CDR3 in DNA: TGCAGTGCTGGGGGCATCCAAGAGACCCAGTACTTC. The encoded protein is CSAGGIQETQYF.

This clonotype was counted a few times. The CDR3: CASNRLGQQYGYTF. The CDR3 coding sequence is TGTGCCAGCAACAGACTTGGACAGCAGTATGGCTACACCTTC. This chain joins TRBV6-1 and TRBJ1-2; D may be TRBD1 (6 bases). This CDR3 region has 14 residues. V was clipped by 7 bases and J by 5 bases, with 17 bases between them. Germline V gene data show CDR1 as MNHNS and CDR2 as SASEGT.

This clonotype was picked up many times. The rearrangement uses TRBV27 and TRBJ1-5; D remains unclear. In germline, CDR1 is MNHEY, CDR2 SMNVEV (reference sequence). The CDR3 extends over 14 amino acids. Trimming cost V 5 bases and J 5 bases, with 13 bases left between them. CDR3 nucleotides: TGTGCCAGCAGTCTGGGCTCGTTCGATCAGCCCCAGCATTTT. Translated, it gives CASSLGSFDQPQHF.

V gene TRBV7-8 combines with J gene TRBJ1-5; TRBD1 agrees at 10 bases. The CDR3 is made up of 17 amino acids. The junction had 7 bases not matched to a gene; V was cut back by 1 base and J by 4 bases. Germline V gene sequence: CDR1 SGHVS, CDR2 FQNEAQ. CDR3 nucleotides: TGTGCCAGCAGCTTAGAGTACCGGGACAGGGGTAATCAGCCCCAGCATTTT. Translated, it gives CASSLEYRDRGNQPQHF.

The chain links TRBV25-1 to TRBJ2-7; D gene ambiguous. CDR1 and CDR2 (germline): MGHDK, SYGVNS. There are 12 residues in the CDR3. Trimming cost V 3 bases and J 2 bases, with 5 bases left between them. CDR3 DNA sequence: TGTGCCAGCAGTGAGACTCCCTACGAGCAGTACTTC. It specifies CASSETPYEQYF.

This clonotype appeared many times. In DNA form, the CDR3 reads TGTGCCAGCAGTGAATCGGACAGGGGCGGCTATGGCTACACCTTC. Translated: CASSESDRGGYGYTF. The chain is built from TRBV6-1 and TRBJ1-2, with TRBD1 matching over 9 bases. V was pared by 2 bases and J by 4 bases, with 5 bases of the junction left unmatched. CDR1 and CDR2 (germline): MNHNS, SASEGT. This CDR3 comprises 15 residues.

This clonotype was observed a few times. This sequence joins TRBV5-1 and TRBJ1-1; a weak D match, TRBD1 (5 bases). Germline CDR1 is SGHRS and CDR2 is YFSETQ. Between the trimmed V and J ends, which lost 2 bases and 1 base, there was a span of 12 bases. The CDR3 extends over 15 amino acids. CDR3 protein: CASSLGTTANTEAFF. The CDR3 DNA sequence: TGCGCCAGCAGCTTAGGGACGACAGCGAACACTGAAGCTTTCTTT.